These 20 T cell receptor beta chains originate from one sample sequenced in a study of technical replicates of blood from several donors (dated by TCRdb to 2016 to 2017). The receptor library was made with the immunoSEQ multiplex PCR assay. Here the immuneACCESS table is served through TCRdb, limited to in-frame sequences with V and J called. Missing clones are a known gap in these copies; in checked studies unresolved V genes cover under half, and the rest lacks a known reason. This sample lists tens of thousands of clones; over 85% were detected once. The ten top clones hold 2.5% to 3.5% of the sample. The specimen was PBMCs. The receptor set was obtained from a human donor in good health. Some clones in this sample may be carry-over from other donors' samples.

The chain combines TRBV4-2 with TRBJ1-4, with D perhaps matching TRBD1 (6 bases). From germline, CDR1 is LGHNA and CDR2 YNFKEQ. Trimming shortened V by 1 base and J by 7 bases, and 13 bases separated the two germline ends. This CDR3 has 15 residues. The CDR3 nucleotides read TGTGCCAGCAGCCAAGGAATACAGGGAGCTGAAAAACTGTTTTTT. Its protein product is CASSQGIQGAEKLFF.

The V call is TRBV5-4, the J call TRBJ2-5; 7 nucleotides match TRBD2. Germline V gene sequence: CDR1 SGHNT, CDR2 YYREEE (reference sequence). The CDR3 has 14 residues. V shed 6 bases and J 2 bases; nucleotides not matched to a gene: 7. The CDR3 DNA reads TGTGCCAGCAACCCTAGCGGACGACAAGAGACCCAGTACTTC. Protein: CASNPSGRQETQYF.

V and J are TRBV7-2 and TRBJ2-2; 7 bases are a match to TRBD2. This CDR3 comprises 16 residues. Germline V gives CDR1 SGHTA, CDR2 FQGNSA. Trimming at V came to 7 bases and at J to 0 bases, leaving 8 bases not matched to a gene. CDR3 loop: CASTQPSGTNTGELFF. The CDR3 DNA reads as TGTGCCAGCACCCAGCCCAGCGGGACGAACACCGGGGAGCTGTTTTTT.

The CDR3 DNA follows: TGTGCCATCAGTGAGTCGGGGGCGGCGTCCTACGAGCAGTACTTC. Its translation: CAISESGAASYEQYF. The rearrangement joins TRBV10-3 to TRBJ2-7, with D possibly being TRBD1 (6 bases). V dropped 0 bases and J dropped 1 base, with 10 bases sitting between them. Germline assignment: CDR1 ENHRY and CDR2 SYGVKD. This CDR3 is 15 amino acids long.

The V and J genes are TRBV14 and TRBJ1-1, with D uncertain. CDR1 and CDR2 from the germline V gene are SGHDN and FVKESK. The CDR3 runs to 12 residues. The germline V and J ends were trimmed by 1 base and 7 bases, with 7 bases remaining between them. The CDR3 DNA reads as TGTGCCAGCAGCCAAGGTAGAGGTGAAGCTTTCTTT. Translation gives CASSQGRGEAFF.

This sequence joins TRBV6-1 and TRBJ1-6; D remains ambiguous. Germline V gives CDR1 MNHNS, CDR2 SASEGT. The CDR3 sequence is 13 residues long. V was shortened by 2 bases and J by 9 bases, with 8 bases between the two germline ends. For the CDR3, the DNA is TGTGCCAGCAGTGAACTTGGAGCTTCACCCCTCCACTTT. It codes for CASSELGASPLHF.

This chain joins TRBV7-9 and TRBJ1-2; D might be TRBD1 (6 bases). CDR3 size: 16 residues. Trimming shortened V by 6 bases and J by 4 bases, and 21 bases separated the two germline ends. Germline V gene data show CDR1 as SEHNR and CDR2 as FQNEAQ (reference sequence). CDR3 in DNA: TGTGCCAGCAGTTCACCTACAACGGGGGGCGTCTATGGCTACACCTTC. It codes for CASSSPTTGGVYGYTF.

The chain couples TRBV2 to TRBJ2-7; D is uncertain. Germline-derived CDR1 and CDR2 are SNHLY and FYNNEI. Trimming took 8 bases from V and 1 from J, leaving 12 bases between them. This CDR3 is built from 13 residues. In nucleotides, the CDR3 is TGTGCCAGCCACTCTCTACCATCCTACGAGCAGTACTTC. This translates into CASHSLPSYEQYF.

The V call is TRBV7-9, the J call TRBJ2-2; 12 nucleotides line up with TRBD2. The V gene's germline CDR1 is SEHNR and CDR2 FQNEAQ (reference sequence). CDR3 length: 15 residues. J gave up 4 bases and V 3 bases, and 0 bases lay outside the gene matches. In DNA form, the CDR3 reads TGTGCCAGCAGCTTGGGACTAGCGGGCACCGGGGAGCTGTTTTTT. Protein: CASSLGLAGTGELFF.

The chain is built from TRBV27 and TRBJ1-1; 9 bases line up with TRBD1. CDR1 and CDR2 from the germline V gene are MNHEY and SMNVEV (reference sequence). The CDR3 runs 13 residues. J gave up 6 bases and V 11 bases, and 10 bases lay outside the gene matches. The CDR3 bases are TGTGCCGCATGGGGACAGGGACACCCTGAAGCTTTCTTT. Encoded protein: CAAWGQGHPEAFF.

This clone was seen once. The chain has TRBV18 and TRBJ2-7; D gene ambiguous. CDR1 and CDR2 (germline): KGHSH, LQKENI. The length of the CDR3 is 16 residues. Deletions cut 3 bases from V and 0 bases from J, with 15 bases between. CDR3 DNA: TGTGCCAGCTCACCCGGTGAAATAAGCTTCTCCTACGAGCAGTACTTC. Translating it yields CASSPGEISFSYEQYF.

Points on this clone: At one of its ends the junction is not consistent with the germline gene, which may arise from a read error. This chain links TRBV7-2 with TRBJ2-3; 8 bases are shared with TRBD2. The CDR3 is made up of 14 amino acids. CDR1 and CDR2 from the germline V gene are SGHTA and FQGNSA. CDR3: CASSLAGLTDTQYF. The CDR3, as DNA: TGTGCCAGCAGCCTAGCGGGCCTCACAGATACGCAGTATTTT.

The chain carries TRBV10-3 and TRBJ1-2, with 10 bases that match TRBD1. Unmatched junction bases numbered 13, after V lost 7 bases and J lost 2 bases. The CDR3 loop spans 17 amino acids. The germline CDR1 and CDR2 sequences are ENHRY and SYGVKD. CDR3 sequence reads: CAITLGQGNFSNYGYTF. The CDR3 DNA is TGTGCCATCACCCTGGGACAGGGGAATTTTAGCAACTATGGCTACACCTTC.

The chain employs TRBV30 and TRBJ1-2; weak D call: TRBD1 (5 bases). The length of the CDR3 is 12 residues. The germline V and J ends were trimmed by 1 base and 8 bases, with 11 bases remaining between them. Germline CDR1 and CDR2: GTSNPN and SVGIG (reference sequence). The CDR3 DNA follows: TGTGCCTGGAGTGCGGGGGATTGGGGCTACACCTTC. This codes for CAWSAGDWGYTF.

The sample holds one count of this clone. The V and J genes are TRBV30 and TRBJ2-7; 8 positions match TRBD2. This CDR3 has 15 amino acids. The trim removed 1 base at V and 1 base at J, leaving 6 bases unmatched. The germline gives CDR1 GTSNPN, CDR2 SVGIG (reference sequence). CDR3 nucleotides: TGTGCCTGGAGTGACCCTCGGGGGGGTTCCTACGAGCAGTACTTC. Translating it yields CAWSDPRGGSYEQYF.

This chain uses TRBV19 with TRBJ2-1; D uncertain. V dropped 6 bases and J dropped 8 bases, with 14 bases sitting between them. Germline V CDR1 and CDR2: LNHDA, SQIVND (reference sequence). The CDR3 is 13 residues long. The CDR3 here is CASRQTLQDEQFF. CDR3 sequence (DNA): TGTGCCAGTAGACAGACCCTTCAGGATGAGCAGTTCTTC.

This clone came up once. This chain links TRBV2 with TRBJ1-5; unclear D gene. CDR1 and CDR2 from the germline V gene are SNHLY and FYNNEI. V lost 4 bases to trimming and J lost 1 base, with 11 bases between them. The CDR3 loop spans 15 amino acids. In DNA form, the CDR3 reads TGTGCCAGCAGTGTAAAGGGAGGGAGCAATCAGCCCCAGCATTTT. Amino acids: CASSVKGGSNQPQHF.

V is TRBV9 and J is TRBJ2-4, with 11 nucleotides matching TRBD2. Germline V gives CDR1 SGDLS, CDR2 YYNGEE. CDR3 length: 17 residues. Trimming removed 5 bases from V and 2 bases from J; junction bases left unmatched: 9. The CDR3 spells CASSATSGRGTKNIQYF. The CDR3 DNA reads TGTGCCAGCAGTGCTACTAGCGGGAGAGGGACCAAAAACATTCAGTACTTC. Full variable domain (remainder filled in from reference TRBV9 and TRBJ2-4): DSGVTQTPKHLITATGQRVTLRCSPRSGDLSVYWYQQSLDQGLQFLIQYYNGEERAKGNILERFSAQQFPDLHSELNLSSLELGDSALYFCASSATSGRGTKNIQYFGAGTRLSVL.

In its sample, this clone is medium-sized. The genes are TRBV10-3 and TRBJ2-7, with 7 bases identical to TRBD1. V lost 8 bases and J lost 3; bases outside the gene matches: 7. The CDR3 sequence is 13 residues long. CDR1 and CDR2 (germline): ENHRY, SYGVKD. The CDR3 is CAIGDRELYEQYF. In DNA form, the CDR3 reads TGTGCCATCGGAGACAGGGAACTCTACGAGCAGTACTTC.

This chain joins TRBV7-9 and TRBJ2-3, with TRBD2 as a possible D gene (6 bases). Between the trimmed V and J ends, which lost 5 bases and 1 base, there was a span of 16 bases. The CDR3 spans 16 residues. CDR1 is SEHNR and CDR2 is FQNEAQ in the germline V gene (reference sequence). This CDR3 is CASSLPRGLGTDTQYF. CDR3 bases: TGTGCCAGCAGCCTACCTAGGGGACTGGGCACAGATACGCAGTATTTT.